One sample yielded the 20 T cell receptor beta chains listed below, sequenced in a study of T cells expressing NK-cell markers. TCRdb processed the 5' RACE reads again and assigns one entry to each CDR3 protein, with no DNA. This repertoire includes about 190,000 distinct CDR3 sequences. Input material: blood T cells: a sorted CD56 or NKG2C T cell subset, CD4+ or CD8+ T cells, or bulk PBMC T cells (not recorded which). The origin of the receptors is a man aged 18 to 70 in good health.

The chain combines TRBV28 with TRBJ2-7; TCRdb picks TRBD1, but there is no DNA to check that call. Per the germline V gene, CDR1 is MDHEN and CDR2 is SYDVKM. The CDR3 loop spans 13 amino acids. The chain's CDR3 is CASRPTTGGEQYF.

CDR3 sequence: CASRAGREQYF. The rearrangement links TRBV25-1 to TRBJ2-7; the TRBD2 assignment by TCRdb is unverifiable without DNA. The germline gives CDR1 MGHDK, CDR2 SYGVNS. The CDR3 is 11 residues long.

J is TRBJ1-6 and V is TRBV6-5. This CDR3 contains 14 residues. Germline CDR1 MNHEY, CDR2 SVGAGI. This CDR3 is CASSYEAANSPLHF.

The chain carries TRBV4-1 and TRBJ2-1; absent DNA, TCRdb's TRBD2 call cannot be checked. Germline values: CDR1 MGHRA, CDR2 YSYEKL. The CDR3 has 17 amino acids. CDR3 residues: CASSPETSGGGRNEQFF.

The rearrangement links TRBV7-9 to TRBJ2-7. Looked up from germline, CDR1 is SEHNR and CDR2 is FQNEAQ (reference sequence). The CDR3 runs 14 residues. The CDR3 sequence is CASSRSDLPYEQYF. Full variable domain (rest looked up from reference TRBV7-9 and TRBJ2-7): DTGVSQNPRHKITKRGQNVTFRCDPISEHNRLYWYRQTLGQGPEFLTYFQNEAQLEKSRLLSDRFSAERPKGSFSTLEIQRTEQGDSAMYLCASSRSDLPYEQYFGPGTRLTVT.

The chain carries TRBV20-1 and TRBJ1-6; the TRBD1 assignment by TCRdb is unverifiable without DNA. Germline CDR1 DFQATT, CDR2 SNEGSKA (reference sequence). The CDR3 consists of 14 residues. CDR3 in amino acids: CSAGTPVEASPLHF.

V and J are TRBV29-1 and TRBJ1-2; TCRdb gives TRBD1 as the D gene, but with no DNA this cannot be confirmed. The CDR3 consists of 14 residues. In germline, CDR1 is SQVTM, CDR2 ANQGSEA. The CDR3 is CSVAGTTGFYGYTF.

V gene TRBV30 combines with J gene TRBJ2-2. Germline loops: CDR1 GTSNPN, CDR2 SVGIG (reference sequence). This CDR3 has 14 residues. This CDR3 reads CAWSLDRIGGELFF.

The chain recombines TRBV2 with TRBJ1-2; with no DNA, the TCRdb D assignment of TRBD1 cannot be verified. CDR1 is SNHLY and CDR2 is FYNNEI in the germline V gene. CDR3 length equals 17 residues. The CDR3 region is CASSETLGQGANYGYTF. The whole variable domain, filled in from reference TRBV2 and TRBJ1-2, reads EPEVTQTPSHQVTQMGQEVILRCVPISNHLYFYWYRQILGQKVEFLVSFYNNEISEKSEIFDDQFSVERPDGSNFTLKIRSTKLEDSAMYFCASSETLGQGANYGYTFGSGTRLTVV.

The V call is TRBV2, the J call TRBJ2-3; TCRdb selects TRBD2, and the lack of DNA leaves this call unchecked. The CDR3 is 18 amino acids. Looked up from germline, CDR1 is SNHLY and CDR2 is FYNNEI. The CDR3 sequence: CASSETSGDSPSTDTQYF.

The chain has TRBV20-1 and TRBJ2-7; lacking DNA, the TRBD1 call made by TCRdb goes unchecked. Germline lookup yields CDR1 DFQATT and CDR2 SNEGSKA (reference sequence). The CDR3 runs to 16 residues. The CDR3 loop reads CSARDGGGQGTYEQYF.

The chain links TRBV2 to TRBJ2-1; TCRdb returns TRBD1, unconfirmable since there is no DNA. CDR3 length: 16 residues. Germline loops: CDR1 SNHLY, CDR2 FYNNEI. The CDR3 loop is CASSNNRGQHFNEQFF. The entire variable domain, with the rest obtained from reference TRBV2 and TRBJ2-1, is as follows: EPEVTQTPSHQVTQMGQEVILRCVPISNHLYFYWYRQILGQKVEFLVSFYNNEISEKSEIFDDQFSVERPDGSNFTLKIRSTKLEDSAMYFCASSNNRGQHFNEQFFGPGTRLTVL.

The chain joins TRBV7-9 to TRBJ1-2; TCRdb names TRBD1, which stays unverified in the absence of DNA. The length of the CDR3 is 12 residues. Germline lookup yields CDR1 SEHNR and CDR2 FQNEAQ (reference sequence). CDR3 in amino acids: CASSSQGRGYTF.

This chain joins TRBV12-3 or TRBV12-4 and TRBJ1-1; TCRdb selects TRBD1, and the lack of DNA leaves this call unchecked. This CDR3 region has 14 residues. CDR3: CASSPHRELSEAFF.

This chain joins TRBV2 and TRBJ1-5; TCRdb returns TRBD1, unconfirmable since there is no DNA. CDR1 is SNHLY, CDR2 FYNNEI, per germline. CDR3 length equals 18 residues. The CDR3 is CASSEPQGTEYSNQPQHF.

V usage is TRBV27 and J usage is TRBJ2-1; TCRdb names TRBD1, which stays unverified in the absence of DNA. The germline V gene encodes CDR1 MNHEY and CDR2 SMNVEV (reference sequence). CDR3 length: 15 residues. CDR3 sequence: CASSLGQGIYDEQFF.

CDR3 protein: CASSLIKPGTGPGELFF. The chain links TRBV7-3 to TRBJ2-2; with no DNA, the TCRdb D assignment of TRBD1 cannot be verified. There are 17 residues in the CDR3. Germline values: CDR1 SGHTA, CDR2 FQGTGA.

This chain connects TRBV2 to TRBJ1-2; TCRdb reports TRBD1, a call that lacks DNA to check it against. The CDR3 is made up of 12 amino acids. The germline CDR1 and CDR2 sequences are SNHLY and FYNNEI. The CDR3 spells CASTGLGTGDTF. Full variable domain (outside the CDR3, taken from reference TRBV2 and TRBJ1-2): EPEVTQTPSHQVTQMGQEVILRCVPISNHLYFYWYRQILGQKVEFLVSFYNNEISEKSEIFDDQFSVERPDGSNFTLKIRSTKLEDSAMYFCASTGLGTGDTFGSGTRLTVV.

The gene calls are TRBV5-1 and TRBJ2-1; TCRdb selects TRBD1, and the lack of DNA leaves this call unchecked. The CDR3 is 16 residues long. The germline CDR1 and CDR2 sequences are SGHRS and YFSETQ. This CDR3 is CASSPGQGVSYNEQFF.

The chain recombines TRBV9 with TRBJ2-7; absent DNA, TCRdb's TRBD1 call cannot be checked. Germline CDR1 reads SGDLS; CDR2 reads YYNGEE. The length of the CDR3 is 15 residues. CDR3 in amino acids: CASSPGGTLSYEQYF.